These 14 T cell receptor beta chains share one sample of origin, sequenced in a study of T-cell memory formation after mild COVID-19. A single record per CDR3 protein comes from TCRdb applying MiXCR to the 5' RACE reads. The repertoire holds around 27,000 distinct CDR3 sequences, with just under 7.5% as singletons. The sample was PBMCs or a T cell subset sorted from them (not recorded which). All receptors derive from an adult woman who had mild COVID-19 (a few samples of this study predate the infection). Cell type and time point are not known.

This clonotype was found many times. V usage is TRBV4-1 and J usage is TRBJ1-4, with a tentative D call TRBD1 (5 bases). Trimming left V 1 base short and J 0 bases short, with 12 bases between. The CDR3 runs to 17 residues. Germline CDR1 MGHRA, CDR2 YSYEKL. The CDR3 coding sequence is TGCGCCAGCAGCCAAGGGCGGGGACTTGCAACTAATGAAAAACTGTTTTTT. Its translation: CASSQGRGLATNEKLFF.

The chain joins TRBV5-1 to TRBJ2-1; a weak D match, TRBD2 (6 bases). The CDR3 spans 15 residues. Per the germline V gene, CDR1 is SGHRS and CDR2 is YFSETQ. Trimming removed 4 bases at V and 3 bases at J, with 14 bases between. CDR3 in amino acids: CASSPQTRYYNEQFF. CDR3 nucleotides: TGCGCCAGCAGCCCCCAGACTAGGTACTACAATGAGCAGTTCTTC.

The chain has TRBV5-1 and TRBJ2-3, with D perhaps given as TRBD1 or TRBD2 (6 bases each). The V gene's germline CDR1 is SGHRS and CDR2 YFSETQ. The V and J ends lost 1 base and 5 bases respectively, with 14 bases between them. The CDR3 is made up of 15 amino acids. The CDR3: CASSLMGGRGDTQYF. CDR3 nucleotide sequence: TGCGCCAGCAGCTTGATGGGGGGCCGGGGAGATACGCAGTATTTT.

This clonotype came up a few times. The CDR3 DNA follows: TGTGCCAGCAGGGAAACTGGGGCCATCACAGATACGCAGTATTTT. As protein: CASRETGAITDTQYF. The chain joins TRBV25-1 to TRBJ2-3; a weak D match, TRBD1 (5 bases). V lost 6 bases and J 2 bases, leaving 15 bases between the germline ends. Germline CDR1 reads MGHDK; CDR2 reads SYGVNS. This CDR3 region has 15 residues.

This clonotype was observed at least ten times. This chain connects TRBV6-2 or TRBV6-3 to TRBJ1-5; TRBD1 is a possible D gene (5 bases). The germline V and J ends were trimmed by 6 bases and 3 bases, with 12 bases remaining between them. The germline gives CDR1 MNHEY, CDR2 SVGEGT. The CDR3 has 14 residues. The CDR3 nucleotides are TGTGCCAGCAGAACGAAGGGGAACAATCAGCCCCAGCATTTT. Encoded protein: CASRTKGNNQPQHF.

This clonotype was found a few times. This rearrangement joins TRBV20-1 to TRBJ1-1; possibly TRBD1 for D (6 bases). Deletions cut 4 bases from V and 4 bases from J, with 16 bases between. The CDR3 extends over 14 amino acids. CDR1 is DFQATT and CDR2 is SNEGSKA in the germline V gene (reference sequence). CDR3 residues: CSANAQGSSTEAFF. CDR3 in DNA: TGCAGTGCTAACGCACAGGGCTCCTCCACTGAAGCTTTCTTT.

At least ten counts were recorded for this clonotype. The chain combines TRBV2 with TRBJ2-1, with 7 positions matching TRBD2. CDR3 size: 17 residues. Germline V gene sequence: CDR1 SNHLY, CDR2 FYNNEI. V lost 0 bases to trimming and J lost 7 bases; unmatched junction nucleotides: 12. The CDR3 loop reads CASSEAVYGRKKNEQFF. The DNA of the CDR3 is TGTGCCAGCAGTGAAGCGGTCTACGGGAGGAAGAAAAATGAGCAGTTCTTC. Together with reference TRBV2 and TRBJ2-1, the CDR3 gives the full variable domain: EPEVTQTPSHQVTQMGQEVILRCVPISNHLYFYWYRQILGQKVEFLVSFYNNEISEKSEIFDDQFSVERPDGSNFTLKIRSTKLEDSAMYFCASSEAVYGRKKNEQFFGPGTRLTVL.

This clonotype was detected once. The chain carries TRBV7-2 and TRBJ2-7, with D tentatively TRBD2 (6 bases). V was pared by 3 bases and J by 3 bases, with 12 bases between. The CDR3 is made up of 14 amino acids. The germline CDR1 and CDR2 sequences are SGHTA and FQGNSA. This chain's CDR3 is CASSFLAVGYEQYF. The CDR3 DNA reads TGTGCCAGCAGCTTTTTAGCGGTGGGCTACGAGCAGTACTTC.

This clonotype was picked up many times. The chain joins TRBV7-2 to TRBJ2-1; D is undetermined. The CDR3 spans 15 residues. The V gene's germline CDR1 is SGHTA and CDR2 FQGNSA. Trimming cost V 1 base and J 0 bases, with 7 bases left between them. CDR3 amino acids: CASSLDVSSYNEQFF. The CDR3, as DNA: TGTGCCAGCAGCTTAGACGTGAGCTCCTACAATGAGCAGTTCTTC.

In its sample, this clonotype was seen many times. The chain employs TRBV29-1 and TRBJ2-7, with D perhaps assigned TRBD1 or TRBD2 (5 bases each). CDR1 and CDR2 from the germline V gene are SQVTM and ANQGSEA. With 4 bases removed from V and 1 base from J, the gap between germline ends came to 20 bases. This CDR3 spans 16 amino acids. CDR3 in amino acids: CSVVSGFEGTSYEQYF. CDR3 in DNA: TGCAGCGTTGTTTCAGGGTTCGAGGGGACGTCCTACGAGCAGTACTTC.

This clonotype was seen ten or more times. This chain links TRBV10-2 with TRBJ1-2; possibly TRBD1 for D (6 bases). Per germline, CDR1 WSHSY and CDR2 SAAADI. CDR3 length: 13 residues. Trimming stripped 5 bases from V and 3 bases from J, with 10 bases between. CDR3 DNA: TGCGCCAGCAGTCTACAGGGAGACTATGGCTACACCTTC. Residues: CASSLQGDYGYTF.

This clonotype was picked up many times. The rearrangement links TRBV2 to TRBJ1-4; unclear D gene. The ends were cut back, 2 bases at V and 7 bases at J, with 14 bases in the middle. Per the germline V gene, CDR1 is SNHLY and CDR2 is FYNNEI. This CDR3 has 15 residues. The chain's CDR3 is CASSESVEAFEKLFF. DNA of the CDR3: TGTGCCAGCAGTGAATCAGTGGAGGCGTTTGAAAAACTGTTTTTT.

This clonotype was seen many times. The chain couples TRBV5-5 to TRBJ1-3; 7 bases map to TRBD1. Germline-derived CDR1 and CDR2 are SGHKS and YYEKEE (reference sequence). Trimming took 0 bases from V and 4 from J; bases not matched to a gene: 10. The CDR3 consists of 17 residues. This CDR3 reads CASSLGFATGPGNTIYF. The CDR3 DNA reads TGTGCCAGCAGCTTGGGGTTCGCGACAGGGCCCGGAAACACCATATATTTT.

This clonotype was detected ten times or more. The rearrangement joins TRBV7-2 to TRBJ1-3; D is possibly TRBD1 (5 bases). Germline-derived CDR1 and CDR2 are SGHTA and FQGNSA. The CDR3 sequence is 15 residues long. V was pared by 5 bases and J by 3 bases, with 14 bases between. This CDR3 reads CASSPQGPSGNTIYF. For the CDR3, the DNA is TGTGCCAGCAGCCCGCAGGGACCCAGTGGAAACACCATATATTTT.